A selection of T cell receptor beta chains follows, all from one sample in a study of OX40 agonist ivuxolimab in advanced cancers. Assay: immunoSEQ multiplex PCR; the TCRdb copy retains only in-frame clones and omits some. The table includes 53,000 or so clones, 75% to 85% detected once. The starting material was CD4+ or CD8+ T cells sorted from blood, obtained in a trial of the OX40 agonist ivuxolimab. These receptors were obtained from an adult with an advanced solid tumor such as melanoma, head and neck, liver or kidney cancer. The CDR3 runs from the conserved cysteine through the conserved F or W. D genes are given only for firm matches. Only some rows state a clone size, as once, few, many or a class for expanded clones.

TRBV2	.	.	TRBJ1-2	CASSPDRNRGYTF	TGTGCCAGCAGTCCGGACCGAAACCGGGGCTACACCTTC
TRBV11-3	TRBD2	.	TRBJ2-1	CASSSWTSGKSYNEQFF	TGTGCCAGCAGCTCTTGGACTAGCGGGAAGTCCTACAATGAGCAGTTCTTC
TRBV28	.	medium-sized	TRBJ1-2	CASSRANYGYTF	TGTGCCAGCAGCAGGGCAAACTATGGCTACACCTTC
TRBV7-9	.	.	TRBJ1-6	CASSLALGGTYNSPLHF	TGTGCCAGCAGCTTAGCGCTCGGGGGAACCTATAATTCACCCCTCCACTTT
TRBV18	.	.	TRBJ1-4	CASSPLGGEKLFF	TGTGCCAGCTCACCCTTGGGAGGTGAAAAACTGTTTTTT
TRBV6-4	TRBD2	.	TRBJ2-1	CASRGSLREGIHNEQFF	TGTGCCAGCAGAGGGTCTTTGCGGGAGGGGATCCACAATGAGCAGTTCTTC
TRBV21-1	.	once	TRBJ1-1	CASSGRMEAFF	TGTGCCAGCAGCGGGAGGATGGAAGCTTTCTTT
TRBV2	.	few	TRBJ2-7	CASSASPEQYF	TGTGCCAGCAGTGCTTCGCCCGAGCAGTACTTC
TRBV7-9	.	few	TRBJ2-2	CASSLQGIGELFF	TGTGCCAGCAGCCTCCAGGGGATCGGGGAGCTGTTTTTT
TRBV29-1	TRBD1	.	TRBJ2-3	CSVARDRGRTDTQYF	TGCAGCGTTGCCAGGGACAGGGGTCGCACAGATACGCAGTATTTT
TRBV10-1	.	.	TRBJ1-3	CASRAGAGNTIYF	TGCGCCAGCAGAGCAGGGGCTGGAAACACCATATATTTT
TRBV4-1	.	.	TRBJ2-1	CASSQDEEGNEQFF	TGCGCCAGCAGCCAAGATGAAGAGGGCAATGAGCAGTTCTTC
TRBV19	.	.	TRBJ1-1	CASSIAPGLPEAFF	TGTGCCAGTAGTATAGCCCCTGGACTGCCCGAAGCTTTCTTT
TRBV11-2	.	.	TRBJ1-1	CASSFTSAGGEAFF	TGTGCCAGCAGCTTCACTTCCGCCGGGGGAGAAGCTTTCTTT
TRBV7-3	TRBD1	.	TRBJ2-6	CASSFDRGYAGANVLTF	TGTGCCAGCAGCTTCGACAGGGGTTACGCTGGGGCCAACGTCCTGACTTTC
TRBV27	TRBD2	.	TRBJ2-2	CASSSGLATGELFF	TGTGCCAGCAGTTCGGGACTAGCTACCGGGGAGCTGTTTTTT
TRBV7-3	.	.	TRBJ2-2	CASSFKETGARGELFF	TGTGCCAGCAGCTTTAAAGAAACGGGGGCGCGAGGGGAGCTGTTTTTT
TRBV27	TRBD1	.	TRBJ2-1	CASSPRYRGGSYNEQFF	TGTGCCAGCAGTCCACGATACAGGGGTGGGTCCTACAATGAGCAGTTCTTC
TRBV29-1	TRBD1	once	TRBJ2-5	CSVGGVKGTGEKTQYF	TGCAGCGTTGGAGGGGTAAAAGGGACAGGGGAAAAGACCCAGTACTTC
TRBV19	.	few	TRBJ2-7	CARPRECEQYF	TGTGCCAGGCCTAGGGAATGCGAGCAGTACTTC
TRBV18	.	medium-sized	TRBJ1-2	CASSLGNQDYTF	TGTGCCAGCTCTCTAGGCAATCAGGACTACACCTTC
TRBV4-3	TRBD1	.	TRBJ1-3	CASSQGGTGGTNTIYF	TGCGCCAGCAGCCAAGGCGGGACAGGGGGAACGAACACCATATATTTT
TRBV7-9	.	.	TRBJ2-3	CASSPRADTDTQYF	TGTGCCAGCAGCCCACGGGCGGACACCGATACGCAGTATTTT
TRBV28	.	.	TRBJ2-7	CASSPQGTRDHEQYF	TGTGCCAGCAGTCCCCAAGGCACACGGGACCACGAGCAGTACTTC
TRBV2	.	.	TRBJ1-1	CASVGAENTEAFF	TGTGCCAGCGTCGGTGCCGAGAACACTGAAGCTTTCTTT
TRBV29-1	.	.	TRBJ2-1	CSVRTYEQFF	TGCAGCGTGAGGACATATGAGCAGTTCTTC
TRBV7-9	.	few	TRBJ1-4	CASSVSTVGEKLFF	TGTGCCAGCAGCGTCTCAACAGTTGGGGAAAAACTGTTTTTT
TRBV6-1	.	.	TRBJ1-2	CASRADLNYGYTF	TGTGCCAGCAGGGCAGACCTTAACTATGGCTACACCTTC
TRBV4-3	.	.	TRBJ1-5	CASSQDSYNQPQHF	TGCGCCAGCAGCCAAGACAGCTACAATCAGCCCCAGCATTTT
TRBV5-1	.	.	TRBJ1-4	CASSPGGDSQNEKLFF	TGCGCCAGCAGCCCCGGGGGGGACTCCCAGAATGAAAAACTGTTTTTT
TRBV14	.	.	TRBJ1-2	CASSQATVSRLGYTF	TGTGCCAGCAGCCAAGCGACAGTCTCCAGACTCGGCTACACCTTC
TRBV5-1	TRBD2	.	TRBJ2-5	CASRAAGGLETQYF	TGCGCCAGCAGAGCGGCGGGGGGGCTGGAGACCCAGTACTTC
TRBV7-9	.	few	TRBJ2-1	CASSSIFIALRNEQFF	TGTGCCAGCAGCTCCATTTTTATAGCATTAAGGAATGAGCAGTTCTTC